Below, 4 T cell receptor beta chains from the same sample are listed, as sequenced in a study of CD8 T cells in Susac syndrome. The authors reverse transcribed roughly 0.5 to 1 ug RNA with random hexamers. Via MiXCR, TCRdb re-called the immunoSEQ multiplex PCR reads, giving one row per CDR3 protein. The sample consists of 100,000 to 150,000 distinct CDR3 sequences, nearly 95% of them appearing once. The sample taken for sequencing was CD4+ T cells from PBMCs. The receptors originated from a human donor in good health.

The chain has TRBV5-1 and TRBJ2-7; TRBD1 matches at 9 bases. CDR1 is SGHRS and CDR2 is YFSETQ in the germline V gene. CDR3 length: 16 amino acids. With 2 bases clipped from V and 4 bases from J, the junction kept 10 bases outside the gene matches. CDR3 DNA sequence: TGCGCCAGCAGCTTACTAGGGGACAGGGCTGGGTACGAGCAGTACTTC. Amino acid sequence: CASSLLGDRAGYEQYF. The full variable domain, its missing parts supplied by reference TRBV5-1 and TRBJ2-7, is KAGVTQTPRYLIKTRGQQVTLSCSPISGHRSVSWYQQTPGQGLQFLFEYFSETQRNKGNFPGRFSGRQFSNSRSEMNVSTLELGDSALYLCASSLLGDRAGYEQYFGPGTRLTVT.

The chain recombines TRBV19 with TRBJ2-7; 11 nucleotides agree with TRBD2. CDR1 and CDR2 (germline): LNHDA, SQIVND (reference sequence). The length of the CDR3 is 15 residues. V dropped 6 bases and J dropped 0; count of bases not matched to a gene: 4. CDR3 in amino acids: CASRPGTSGSYEQYF. CDR3 DNA: TGTGCCAGTAGGCCCGGGACTAGCGGCTCCTACGAGCAGTACTTC.

The chain links TRBV12-3 or TRBV12-4 to TRBJ1-5; 11 nucleotides agree with TRBD1. The CDR3 sequence is 13 residues long. Unmatched junction bases numbered 0, after V lost 6 bases and J lost 5 bases. The CDR3 sequence: CASRGQGDQPQHF. CDR3 sequence (DNA): TGTGCCAGCAGGGGACAGGGGGATCAGCCCCAGCATTTT.

This clonotype was seen once. The rearrangement joins TRBV29-1 to TRBJ2-3; 9 positions agree with TRBD1. The V gene end was trimmed by 8 bases and the J gene end by 3 bases; junction bases not matched to a gene: 6. The CDR3 sequence is 13 residues long. Looked up from germline, CDR1 is SQVTM and CDR2 is ANQGSEA. CDR3 coding DNA: TGCAGCTCCGGGACAGGGAATACAGATACGCAGTATTTT. This gives the protein CSSGTGNTDTQYF.